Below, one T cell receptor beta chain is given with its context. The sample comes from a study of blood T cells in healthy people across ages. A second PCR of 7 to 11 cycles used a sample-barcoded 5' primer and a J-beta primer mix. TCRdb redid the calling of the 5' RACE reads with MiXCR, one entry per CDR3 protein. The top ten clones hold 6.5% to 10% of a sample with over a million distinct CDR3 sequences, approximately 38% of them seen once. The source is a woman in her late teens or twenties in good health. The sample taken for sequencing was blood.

The CDR3: CSVDVAGVQYF. DNA for the CDR3: TGCAGCGTTGATGTCGCGGGAGTACAGTACTTC. The chain is built from TRBV29-1 and TRBJ2-5; 7 nucleotides match TRBD2. The J segment lost 11 bases and the V segment lost 3 bases, leaving 6 bases of the junction unmatched. This CDR3 has 11 residues. Per germline, CDR1 SQVTM and CDR2 ANQGSEA.